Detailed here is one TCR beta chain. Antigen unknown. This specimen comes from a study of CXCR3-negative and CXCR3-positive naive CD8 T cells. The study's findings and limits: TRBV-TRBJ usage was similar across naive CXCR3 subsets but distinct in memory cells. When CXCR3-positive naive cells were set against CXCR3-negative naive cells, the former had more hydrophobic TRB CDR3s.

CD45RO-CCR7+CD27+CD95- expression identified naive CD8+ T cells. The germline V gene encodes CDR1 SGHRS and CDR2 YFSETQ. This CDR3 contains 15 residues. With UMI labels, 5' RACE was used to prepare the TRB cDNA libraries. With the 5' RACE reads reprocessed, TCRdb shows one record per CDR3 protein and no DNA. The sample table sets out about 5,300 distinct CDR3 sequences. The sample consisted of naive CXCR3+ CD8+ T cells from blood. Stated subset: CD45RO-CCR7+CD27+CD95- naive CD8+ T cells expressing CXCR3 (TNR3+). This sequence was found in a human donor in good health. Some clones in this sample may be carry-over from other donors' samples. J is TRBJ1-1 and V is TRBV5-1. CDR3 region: CASSLDVGPNTEAFF.